This TCR beta chain was obtained from a study of cytomegalovirus exposure and HLA in healthy donors. Study conclusions and caveats: The majority of TCR sequences were rare, yet some public TCRs appeared in many donors. In a later analysis, a missense DCLRE1C variant was linked to TCR beta V- and J-gene trimming. The authors listed 180 or so TCR beta chains as cytomegalovirus-associated.

Researchers ran the PCR with 60 Vbeta and 13 Jbeta primers. Here immunoSEQ multiplex PCR was the method, and the copy in TCRdb shows in-frame clones only, minus some. Here the sample spans 180,000 or so clones, around 82% being singletons. Per the germline V gene, CDR1 is SGDLS and CDR2 is YYNGEE. V was clipped by 1 base and J by 3 bases; unmatched bases: 14. The CDR3 covers 18 residues. Concerning this clone itself: Antigen specificity is unknown.

The V call is TRBV9, the J call TRBJ2-3, with 7 nucleotides matching TRBD2. The receptor was isolated from a woman between 25 and 40 years old in good health and CMV-seropositive. Sequencing was done on a sample of PBMCs. CDR3 protein: CASSVSWGSGGGTDTQYF. Written as DNA, the CDR3 is TGTGCCAGCAGCGTATCCTGGGGGTCGGGCGGGGGTACAGATACGCAGTATTTT.